Listed here are 23 T cell receptor beta chains from one sample, sequenced in a study of T cell clonality in common variable immunodeficiency. The data were produced by immunoSEQ multiplex PCR, yet TCRdb's version contains in-frame clones alone and is incomplete. This repertoire holds about 35,000 clones, and none appear only once. Source material: peripheral blood mononuclear cells. Source of these receptors: a person aged 18 to 75 in good health.

This clone was counted many times. The DNA ends 3 residues before the CDR3 does, and the rest of the CDR3 is filled in from the germline J gene. The chain uses TRBV7-9 and TRBJ2-1, with 9 bases identical to TRBD2. The ends lost 8 bases at V and 1 base at J; junction bases unmatched: 3. The CDR3 consists of 14 residues. CDR1 and CDR2 (germline): SEHNR, FQNEAQ (reference sequence). The CDR3 bases that were read are TGTGCCAGCGGAGGACTAGCGTCCTACAATGAG. It codes for CASGGLASYNE. The full CDR3 reads CASGGLASYNEQFF.

In its sample, this clone was seen many times. The sequenced part of the CDR3 DNA is TGTGCCAGCAACCCGGGGGGAGCTCAAGAGACC. Protein sequence: CASNPGGAQET. The full CDR3 sequence reads CASNPGGAQETQYF. The chain combines TRBV6-2 or TRBV6-3 with TRBJ2-5; TRBD2 agrees at 7 bases. The read ends 3 residues early relative to the CDR3; the germline J gene fills the gap. The CDR3 has 14 residues. Looked up from germline, CDR1 is MNHEY and CDR2 is SVGEGT. After removal of 7 bases from V and 2 bases from J, the junction contained 7 bases not matched to a gene.

This clone was recorded at least ten times. The sequenced fragment ends 3 residues before the CDR3 boundary, so the rest is inferred from the germline J gene. This chain uses TRBV20-1 with TRBJ2-3; unclear D gene. Trimming removed 3 bases at V and 5 bases at J, with 6 bases between. The CDR3 sequence is 11 residues long. Germline CDR1 is DFQATT and CDR2 is SNEGSKA (reference sequence). The CDR3 reads CSARKGDTQYF. The sequenced part of the CDR3 DNA is TGCAGTGCTAGGAAAGGAGATACG.

This clone was observed at least ten times. Read data end 3 residues before the CDR3 end; the end is taken from the germline J gene. The rearrangement links TRBV7-9 to TRBJ1-2, with TRBD1 identical over 7 bases. V lost 5 bases, J lost 2 bases, and 8 bases stayed unmatched. CDR3 length: 15 amino acids. CDR1 and CDR2 from the germline V gene are SEHNR and FQNEAQ (reference sequence). The CDR3 DNA, read in part, is TGTGCCAGCAGCCGAAGTCAGGGGGAGAACTATGGC. As protein: CASSRSQGENYG. The CDR3 in full is CASSRSQGENYGYTF.

This clone was counted at least ten times. The CDR3 end is not reached by the read, which stops 3 residues before it; the germline J gene fills it in. The chain couples TRBV20-1 to TRBJ1-5; maybe TRBD1 (5 bases). V lost 6 bases and J 5 bases, leaving 14 bases between the germline ends. The CDR3 covers 13 residues. Germline-derived CDR1 and CDR2 are DFQATT and SNEGSKA (reference sequence). This chain's CDR3 is CSAIQEGHQPQHF. Partial CDR3 DNA: TGCAGTGCCATACAGGAGGGTCATCAGCCC.

This clone was observed at least ten times. From the germline J gene comes the end of the CDR3, since the read stops 3 residues before it. The chain has TRBV5-1 and TRBJ1-2; 7 bases agree with TRBD1. V shed 4 bases and J 7 bases; nucleotides not matched to a gene: 7. Germline loops: CDR1 SGHRS, CDR2 YFSETQ. This CDR3 spans 13 amino acids. CDR3 protein: CASSRDRAGGYTF. The DNA read from the CDR3 is TGCGCCAGCAGCCGTGACAGGGCGGGTGGC.

The table lists this clone with many counts. The germline gene is not matched at one end of the junction; a read error may be the cause. The missing CDR3 end, 3 residues past where the read stops, is filled in from the germline J gene. The J gene is TRBJ2-2, the V gene TRBV5-1; 8 bases match TRBD1. Looked up from germline, CDR1 is SGHRS and CDR2 is YFSETQ. The CDR3 has 17 residues. The CDR3 reads CASSLAMVRGLVGGLFF. Incomplete CDR3 DNA: TGCGCCAGCAGCTTGGCCATGGTCAGGGGGCTCGTCGGGGGG.

The table lists this clone with many counts. The read stops 3 residues short of the end of the CDR3; the missing end is completed from the germline J gene. The V and J genes are TRBV7-3 and TRBJ2-3; unclear D gene. This CDR3 has 15 amino acids. CDR1 and CDR2 from the germline V gene are SGHTA and FQGTGA. Trimming removed 5 bases from V and 2 bases from J, with 14 bases in between. CDR3 bases read: TGTGCCAGCAGCCCCGGTCGCTACTACACAGATACG. Its protein is CASSPGRYYTDT. The full CDR3 protein is CASSPGRYYTDTQYF.

This clone was counted ten times or more. The read ends 3 residues shy of where the CDR3 ends; the end is completed using the germline J gene. The chain couples TRBV18 to TRBJ2-2, with TRBD1 matching 7 bases. V dropped 4 bases and J dropped 7; count of bases not matched to a gene: 3. The CDR3 spans 13 residues. In germline, CDR1 is KGHSH, CDR2 LQKENI. The covered CDR3 bases are TGTGCCAGCTCACTACAGGGGATCGGGGAG. Protein sequence: CASSLQGIGE. The whole CDR3 sequence reads CASSLQGIGELFF. Combining the CDR3 with reference TRBV18 and TRBJ2-2 gives the whole variable domain NAGVMQNPRHLVRRRGQEARLRCSPMKGHSHVYWYRQLPEEGLKFMVYLQKENIIDESGMPKERFSAEFPKEGPSILRIQQVVRGDSAAYFCASSLQGIGELFFGEGSRLTVL.

This clone occurred many times. The read comes to an end 3 residues before the CDR3 does, leaving the germline J gene to fill in the end. The chain has TRBV18 and TRBJ1-6; 10 bases are shared with TRBD1. The germline CDR1 and CDR2 sequences are KGHSH and LQKENI. V shed 4 bases and J 7 bases; nucleotides not matched to a gene: 10. The CDR3 is 17 amino acids. CDR3 bases read: TGTGCCAGCTCACACAAAGCGGGGGACAGGGGCAATTCACCC. Protein product: CASSHKAGDRGNSP. The entire CDR3 is CASSHKAGDRGNSPLHF.

This clone was observed at least ten times. The CDR3 end falls 3 residues outside the read, so it is completed with the germline J gene. This rearrangement joins TRBV6-2 or TRBV6-3 to TRBJ2-7, with 11 nucleotides matching TRBD2. In germline, CDR1 is MNHEY, CDR2 SVGEGT. The junction had 11 bases not matched to a gene; V was cut back by 6 bases and J by 4 bases. This CDR3 is 16 amino acids long. CDR3 sequence: CASRHKGLADTYEQYF. CDR3 DNA (partial): TGTGCCAGCAGACACAAGGGACTAGCGGATACTTACGAG.

This clone was observed at least ten times. The sequenced fragment ends 3 residues before the CDR3 boundary, so the rest is inferred from the germline J gene. The chain joins TRBV19 to TRBJ1-4, with D perhaps matching TRBD1 (5 bases). The CDR3 length is 14 residues. V lost 7 bases, J lost 7 bases, and 16 bases lay in between. Germline V lookup: CDR1 LNHDA, CDR2 SQIVND (reference sequence). CDR3: CASTPNPGGEKLFF. CDR3 DNA, as far as it was read: TGTGCCAGTACCCCTAATCCGGGGGGTGAAAAA.

This clone was recorded at least ten times. The read gets to within 3 residues of the CDR3 end, and the germline J gene fills in the rest. This chain connects TRBV11-2 to TRBJ2-3, with D perhaps TRBD2 (5 bases). Germline-derived CDR1 and CDR2 are SGHAT and FQNNGV. CDR3 length: 12 amino acids. Trimming removed 1 base at V and 6 bases at J, with 5 bases between. The CDR3 loop reads CASSLAGDTQYF. CDR3 DNA (partial): TGTGCCAGCAGCTTAGCGGGGGATACG.

There are many counts of this clone. The observed sequence ends 3 residues before the CDR3 terminus, with the missing tail filled in from the germline J gene. The V call is TRBV29-1, the J call TRBJ2-1; 11 positions match TRBD2. With V trimmed by 3 bases and J by 6 bases, 4 bases remained unmatched. The CDR3 totals 14 residues. Germline V gene lookup returns CDR1 SQVTM and CDR2 ANQGSEA. The CDR3 region is CSVDPGLAVNEQFF. The CDR3 bases that were read are TGCAGCGTTGACCCGGGACTAGCGGTCAATGAG.

In this sample, this clone turned up many times. The read falls 3 residues short of the CDR3 end, and the missing part is taken from the germline J gene. This chain uses TRBV18 with TRBJ2-6; the D gene is possibly TRBD1 (7 bases). The CDR3 runs to 19 residues. V was clipped by 2 bases and J by 2 bases, with 19 bases between them. The germline V gene has CDR1 KGHSH and CDR2 LQKENI. CDR3 residues: CASSPVRDQGGAGANVLTF. Incomplete CDR3 DNA: TGTGCCAGCTCACCAGTGCGGGATCAAGGGGGCGCTGGGGCCAACGTC.

On this clone itself: At one end, the junction sequence differs from germline, possibly due to a read error. Read coverage stops 3 residues before the CDR3 terminus; the germline J gene supplies the remainder. The chain has TRBV11-1 and TRBJ2-1, with TRBD2 identical over 10 bases. The CDR3 runs 15 residues. From germline, CDR1 is SGHAT and CDR2 FQDESV (reference sequence). The CDR3 loop reads CTSSLISGRAGEQFF. The covered CDR3 bases are TGTACCAGCAGCTTAATCAGCGGGAGGGCCGGTGAG.

Ten or more counts support this clone. Read sequence stops 3 residues before the CDR3 end, and the germline J gene provides the missing end. The genes are TRBV7-3 and TRBJ2-2; 7 nucleotides match TRBD2. CDR1 is SGHTA, CDR2 FQGTGA, per germline. The J segment lost 5 bases and the V segment lost 5 bases, leaving 8 bases of the junction unmatched. The CDR3 covers 15 residues. The sequenced part of the CDR3 DNA is TGTGCCAGCAGCCCCGGGACTACGAGGACCGGGGAG. Residues: CASSPGTTRTGE. From start to end, the CDR3 is CASSPGTTRTGELFF.

The table lists this clone with many counts. Sequencing ends 3 residues short of the CDR3 end; the germline J gene provides the rest. The chain carries TRBV19 and TRBJ1-1; D gene unclear. This CDR3 region has 15 residues. CDR1 is LNHDA and CDR2 is SQIVND in the germline V gene (reference sequence). V was cut by 1 base and J by 0 bases, with 9 bases left in between. The sequenced CDR3 bases are TGTGCCAGTAGTATAGCTCCCTCTCTGAACACTGAA. Protein sequence: CASSIAPSLNTE. The entire CDR3 reads CASSIAPSLNTEAFF.

In its sample, this clone was seen many times. CDR3 loop: CASSPLTSGRADTQYF. Incomplete CDR3 DNA: TGTGCCAGCAGTCCATTGACTAGCGGGAGGGCAGATACG. This chain uses TRBV6-2 or TRBV6-3 with TRBJ2-3; TRBD2 matches at 14 bases. With the read ending 3 residues before the CDR3 end, the germline J gene is used to fill in that end. This CDR3 comprises 16 residues. Germline V gene sequence: CDR1 MNHEY, CDR2 SVGEGT. Trimming cost V 5 bases and J 4 bases; bases outside gene matches: 5.

This clone was recorded at least ten times. The CDR3 end falls 3 residues outside the read, so it is completed with the germline J gene. The chain couples TRBV10-3 to TRBJ2-5; D is unclear. V lost 2 bases, J lost 1 base, and 5 bases lay in between. The CDR3 is 13 residues long. Germline assignment: CDR1 ENHRY and CDR2 SYGVKD. CDR3 region: CAISEAGQETQYF. The covered CDR3 bases are TGTGCCATCAGTGAGGCAGGCCAAGAGACC.

This clone appeared many times. The sequence runs out 3 residues before the end of the CDR3; the remainder is reconstructed from the germline J gene. This chain connects TRBV5-6 to TRBJ2-2; 8 nucleotides agree with TRBD1. The CDR3 contains 15 residues. Trimming took 5 bases from V and 7 from J; bases not matched to a gene: 10. The germline gives CDR1 SGHDT, CDR2 YYEEEE. The chain's CDR3 is CASRSRDRWDGELFF. The sequenced CDR3 bases are TGTGCCAGCAGAAGCCGGGACAGGTGGGACGGGGAG. The entire variable domain, with the rest obtained from reference TRBV5-6 and TRBJ2-2, is as follows: DAGVTQSPTHLIKTRGQQVTLRCSPKSGHDTVSWYQQALGQGPQFIFQYYEEEERQRGNFPDRFSGHQFPNYSSELNVNALLLGDSALYLCASRSRDRWDGELFFGEGSRLTVL.

This clone was counted at least ten times. From the germline J gene comes the end of the CDR3, since the read stops 3 residues before it. This chain joins TRBV11-2 and TRBJ1-2; D not resolved. V was shortened by 6 bases and J by 1 base, with 15 bases between the two germline ends. The germline gives CDR1 SGHAT, CDR2 FQNNGV. The CDR3 has 15 amino acids. The sequenced part of the CDR3 DNA is TGTGCCAGCAGACCCAATAGGCAGGTTAACTATGGC. Protein product: CASRPNRQVNYG. In full, the CDR3 reads CASRPNRQVNYGYTF. Combining the CDR3 with reference TRBV11-2 and TRBJ1-2 gives the whole variable domain EAGVAQSPRYKIIEKRQSVAFWCNPISGHATLYWYQQILGQGPKLLIQFQNNGVVDDSQLPKDRFSAERLKGVDSTLKIQPAKLEDSAVYLCASRPNRQVNYGYTFGSGTRLTVV.

This clone was seen repeatedly, ten times or more. The sequence runs out 3 residues before the end of the CDR3; the remainder is reconstructed from the germline J gene. This chain links TRBV20-1 with TRBJ2-5, with 7 bases identical to TRBD1. The CDR3 spans 14 residues. Germline CDR1 and CDR2: DFQATT and SNEGSKA (reference sequence). V gave up 3 bases and J gave up 5 bases; unmatched junction bases: 9. Partial CDR3 DNA: TGCAGTGCTAGGGGTCTCGACAGGGTGGAGACC. As protein: CSARGLDRVET. The CDR3 reads in full as CSARGLDRVETQYF.